This TCR beta chain came from a study of tumor and adjacent non-tumor tissue in lung cancer. Study details: Patients were aged about 31 to 85, about ten men and about five women, stage I to III.

Three rounds of nested PCR, following a modified ARM-PCR protocol, produced the TCRbeta library. Via MiXCR, TCRdb re-called the multiplex PCR reads, giving one row per CDR3 protein. The table lists over 85,000 distinct CDR3 sequences, over 75% of them singletons. RNA was extracted from bulk tissue without any cell sorting. Newly diagnosed lung cancer patients had thoracic surgery in China, August–late 2014, without prior chemotherapy. The V and J ends lost 4 bases and 1 base, in that order; junction bases with no gene match: 9. Per germline, CDR1 SGHRS and CDR2 YFSETQ. The CDR3 sequence is 17 residues long. This clonotype was recorded at least ten times.

This TCR came from a man aged 65-85 years with non-small cell lung cancer. V gene TRBV5-1 combines with J gene TRBJ2-3; 10 bases are shared with TRBD1. The sequencing input was lung tumor tissue. The CDR3 is CASSQLWGTGGTDTQYF. CDR3 nucleotides: TGCGCCAGCAGCCAACTATGGGGGACAGGGGGCACAGATACGCAGTATTTT.